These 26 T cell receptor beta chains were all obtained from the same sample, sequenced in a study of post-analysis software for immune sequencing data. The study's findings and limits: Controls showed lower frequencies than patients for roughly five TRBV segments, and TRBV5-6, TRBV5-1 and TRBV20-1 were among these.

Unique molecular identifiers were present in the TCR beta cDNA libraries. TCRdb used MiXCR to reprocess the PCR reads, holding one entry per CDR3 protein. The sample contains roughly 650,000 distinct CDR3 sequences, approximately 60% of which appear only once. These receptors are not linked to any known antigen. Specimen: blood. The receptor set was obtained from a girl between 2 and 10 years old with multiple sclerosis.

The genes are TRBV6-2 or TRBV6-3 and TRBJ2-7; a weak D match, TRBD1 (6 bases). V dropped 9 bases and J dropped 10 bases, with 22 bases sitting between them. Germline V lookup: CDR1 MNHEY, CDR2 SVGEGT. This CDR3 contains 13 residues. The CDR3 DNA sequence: TGTGCCAGTCTACACAGGGTGCTGAACATCCAGTACTTC. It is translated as CASLHRVLNIQYF.

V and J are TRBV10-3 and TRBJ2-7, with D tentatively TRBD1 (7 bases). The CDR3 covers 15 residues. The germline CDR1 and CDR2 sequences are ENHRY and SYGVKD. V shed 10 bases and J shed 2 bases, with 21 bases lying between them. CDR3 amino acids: CATGARGQAAYEQYF. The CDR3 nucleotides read TGTGCCACGGGGGCAAGAGGACAGGCCGCCTACGAGCAGTACTTC.

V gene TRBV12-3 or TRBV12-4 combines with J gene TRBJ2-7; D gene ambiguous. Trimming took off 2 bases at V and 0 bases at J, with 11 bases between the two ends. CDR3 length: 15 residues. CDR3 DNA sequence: TGTGCCAGCAGTTTACGTCCCGTGAACTCCTACGAGCAGTACTTC. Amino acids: CASSLRPVNSYEQYF.

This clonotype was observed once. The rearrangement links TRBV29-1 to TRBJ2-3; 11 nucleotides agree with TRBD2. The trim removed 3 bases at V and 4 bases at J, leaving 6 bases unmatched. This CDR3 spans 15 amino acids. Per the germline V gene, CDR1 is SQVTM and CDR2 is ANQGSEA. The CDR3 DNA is TGCAGCGTTGAGACTAGCGGGGATAGCGCAGATACGCAGTATTTT. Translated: CSVETSGDSADTQYF.

CDR3 DNA: TGTGCCAGCACCTCGCCCCGTGGGGGCTTATATACGCAGTATTTT. Its translation: CASTSPRGGLYTQYF. The chain joins TRBV6-6 to TRBJ2-3; possibly TRBD1 for D (6 bases). CDR3 size: 15 residues. V shed 7 bases and J shed 7 bases, with 21 bases lying between them. Germline CDR1 and CDR2: MNHNY and SVGAGI (reference sequence).

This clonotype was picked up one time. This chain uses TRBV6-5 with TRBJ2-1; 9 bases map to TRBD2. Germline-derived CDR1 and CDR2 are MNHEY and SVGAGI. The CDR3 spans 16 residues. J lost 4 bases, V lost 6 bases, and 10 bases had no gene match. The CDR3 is CASSRLTSGDYNEQFF. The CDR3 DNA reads TGTGCCAGCAGCCGCCTGACTAGCGGAGATTACAATGAGCAGTTCTTC.

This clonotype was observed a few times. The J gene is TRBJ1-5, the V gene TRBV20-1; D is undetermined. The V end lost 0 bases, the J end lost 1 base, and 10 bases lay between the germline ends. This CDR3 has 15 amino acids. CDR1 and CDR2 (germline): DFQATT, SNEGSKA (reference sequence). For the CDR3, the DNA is TGCAGTGCTAGAGATTGGCCTGGAAGCAATCAGCCCCAGCATTTT. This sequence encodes CSARDWPGSNQPQHF.

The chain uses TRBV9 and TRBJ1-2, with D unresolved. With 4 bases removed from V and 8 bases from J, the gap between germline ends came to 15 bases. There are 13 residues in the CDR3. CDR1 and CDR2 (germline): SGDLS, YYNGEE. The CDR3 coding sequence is TGTGCCAGCAGCCCCCTCCCGGGGAAAGGCTACACCTTC. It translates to CASSPLPGKGYTF.

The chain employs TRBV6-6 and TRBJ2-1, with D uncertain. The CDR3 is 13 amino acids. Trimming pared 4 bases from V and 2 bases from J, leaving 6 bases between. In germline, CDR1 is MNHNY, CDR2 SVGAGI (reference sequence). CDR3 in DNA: TGTGCCAGCAGTTTAGAAACCTACAATGAGCAGTTCTTC. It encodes CASSLETYNEQFF.

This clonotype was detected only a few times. This CDR3 is CASSQAVKGKLVQFF. The DNA for the CDR3 is TGTGCCAGCAGCCAAGCGGTAAAAGGCAAGCTCGTGCAGTTCTTC. V gene TRBV14 combines with J gene TRBJ2-1; D is unresolved. The CDR3 spans 15 residues. CDR1 is SGHDN, CDR2 FVKESK, per germline. Trimming took off 1 base at V and 12 bases at J, with 19 bases between the two ends.

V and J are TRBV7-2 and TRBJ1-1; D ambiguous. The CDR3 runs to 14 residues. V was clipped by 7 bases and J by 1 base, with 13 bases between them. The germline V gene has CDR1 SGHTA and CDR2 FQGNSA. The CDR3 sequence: CASTRDAWNTEAFF. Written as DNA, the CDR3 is TGTGCCAGCACCCGAGATGCATGGAACACTGAAGCTTTCTTT.

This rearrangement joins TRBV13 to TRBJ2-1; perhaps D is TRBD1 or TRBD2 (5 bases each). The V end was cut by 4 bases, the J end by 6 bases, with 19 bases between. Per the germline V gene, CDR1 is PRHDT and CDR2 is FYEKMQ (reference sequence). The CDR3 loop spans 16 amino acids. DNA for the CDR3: TGTGCCAGCAGCTCCCAACCGGGAAGGGGAGCCAATGAGCAGTTCTTC. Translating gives CASSSQPGRGANEQFF.

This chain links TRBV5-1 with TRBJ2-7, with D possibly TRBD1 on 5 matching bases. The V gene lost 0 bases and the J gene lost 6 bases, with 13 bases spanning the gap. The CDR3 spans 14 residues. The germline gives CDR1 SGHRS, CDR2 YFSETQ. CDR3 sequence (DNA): TGCGCCAGCAGCTTGGGCAGGGATAATGGCGAGCAGTACTTC. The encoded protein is CASSLGRDNGEQYF.

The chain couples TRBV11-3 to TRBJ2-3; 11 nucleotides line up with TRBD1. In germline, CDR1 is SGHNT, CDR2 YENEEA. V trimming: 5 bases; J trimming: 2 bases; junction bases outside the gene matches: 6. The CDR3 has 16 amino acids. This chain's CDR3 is CASSPGQGAFTDTQYF. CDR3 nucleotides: TGTGCCAGCAGCCCAGGACAGGGGGCTTTCACAGATACGCAGTATTTT.

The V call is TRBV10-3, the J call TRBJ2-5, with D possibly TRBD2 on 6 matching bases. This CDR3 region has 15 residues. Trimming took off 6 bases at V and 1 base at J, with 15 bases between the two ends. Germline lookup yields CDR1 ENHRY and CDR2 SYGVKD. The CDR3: CAISLHPGGQETQYF. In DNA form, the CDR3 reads TGTGCCATCAGCCTACATCCCGGGGGCCAAGAGACCCAGTACTTC.

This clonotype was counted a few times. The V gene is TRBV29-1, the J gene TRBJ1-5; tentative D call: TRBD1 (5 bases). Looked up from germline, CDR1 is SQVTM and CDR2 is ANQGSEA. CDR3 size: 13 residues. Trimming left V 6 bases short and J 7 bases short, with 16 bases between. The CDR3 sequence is CSVLPGSGQPQHF. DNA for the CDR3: TGCAGCGTCCTCCCAGGGTCGGGGCAGCCCCAGCATTTT.

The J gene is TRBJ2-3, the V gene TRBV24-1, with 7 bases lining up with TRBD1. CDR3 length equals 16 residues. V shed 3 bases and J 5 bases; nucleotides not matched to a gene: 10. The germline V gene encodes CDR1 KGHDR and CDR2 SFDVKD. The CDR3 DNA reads TGTGCCACCAGTGATACTCTGGACAGGTGGCAAGATACGCAGTATTTT. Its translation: CATSDTLDRWQDTQYF.

The CDR3 reads CASSPWTGGSYNEQFF. The CDR3 coding sequence is TGTGCCAGCAGTCCATGGACAGGGGGCTCCTACAATGAGCAGTTCTTC. This chain connects TRBV27 to TRBJ2-1; 10 positions match TRBD1. The CDR3 sequence is 16 residues long. V lost 5 bases to trimming and J lost 0 bases; unmatched junction nucleotides: 4. Germline V gene sequence: CDR1 MNHEY, CDR2 SMNVEV (reference sequence).

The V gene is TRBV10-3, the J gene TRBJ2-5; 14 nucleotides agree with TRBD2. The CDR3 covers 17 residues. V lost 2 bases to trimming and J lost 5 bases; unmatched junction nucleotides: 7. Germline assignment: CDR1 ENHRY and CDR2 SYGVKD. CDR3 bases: TGTGCCATCAGTGAGCTACGGACTAGCGGGGGGCGGGAGACCCAGTACTTC. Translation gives CAISELRTSGGRETQYF.

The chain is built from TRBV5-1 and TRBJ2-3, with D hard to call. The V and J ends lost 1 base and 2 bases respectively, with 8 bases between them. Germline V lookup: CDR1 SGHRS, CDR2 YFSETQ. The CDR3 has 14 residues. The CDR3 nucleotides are TGCGCCAGCAGCTTGCAGCAACACACAGATACGCAGTATTTT. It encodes CASSLQQHTDTQYF.

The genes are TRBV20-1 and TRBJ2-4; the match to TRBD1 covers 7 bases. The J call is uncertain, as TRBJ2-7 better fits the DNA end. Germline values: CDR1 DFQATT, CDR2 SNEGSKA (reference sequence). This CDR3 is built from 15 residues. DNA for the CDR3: TGCAGTGCTAGAGATTTGACAGGGAAATCCCACGAGCAGTACTTC. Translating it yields CSARDLTGKSHEQYF.

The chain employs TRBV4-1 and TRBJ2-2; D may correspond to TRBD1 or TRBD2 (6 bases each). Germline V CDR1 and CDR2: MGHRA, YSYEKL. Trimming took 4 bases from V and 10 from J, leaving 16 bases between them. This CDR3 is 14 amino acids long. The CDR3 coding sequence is TGCGCCAGCAGCCTCCGACAGGAGGGAGCGGAGCTGTTTTTT. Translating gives CASSLRQEGAELFF.

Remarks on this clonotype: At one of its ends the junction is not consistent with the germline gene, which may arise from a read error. The CDR3 sequence is CASSFSREDTRYF. The CDR3 nucleotides are TGTGCCAGCAGCTTCTCTAGGGAAGATACGCGGTATTTT. This rearrangement joins TRBV7-2 to TRBJ2-3; D remains unclear. The germline V gene encodes CDR1 SGHTA and CDR2 FQGNSA. This CDR3 spans 13 amino acids.

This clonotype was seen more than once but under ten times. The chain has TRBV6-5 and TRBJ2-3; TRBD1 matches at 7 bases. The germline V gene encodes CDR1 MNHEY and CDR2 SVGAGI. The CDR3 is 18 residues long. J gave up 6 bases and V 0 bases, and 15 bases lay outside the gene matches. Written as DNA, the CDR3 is TGTGCCAGCAGTTACTCGTTGCCCGGGACAGCACCTCGGGATACGCAGTATTTT. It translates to CASSYSLPGTAPRDTQYF.

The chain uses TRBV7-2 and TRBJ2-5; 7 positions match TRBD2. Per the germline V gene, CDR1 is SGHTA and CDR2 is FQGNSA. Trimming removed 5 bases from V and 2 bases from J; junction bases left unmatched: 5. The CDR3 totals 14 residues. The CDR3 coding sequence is TGTGCCAGCAGCGAAGCGGGGATACAAGAGACCCAGTACTTC. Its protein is CASSEAGIQETQYF.

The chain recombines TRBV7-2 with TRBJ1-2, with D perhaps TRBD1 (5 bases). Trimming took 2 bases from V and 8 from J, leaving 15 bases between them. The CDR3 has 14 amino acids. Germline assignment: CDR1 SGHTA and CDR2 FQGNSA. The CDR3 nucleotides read TGTGCCAGCAGCTTACTAGGGCAGGGTTGGGGCTACACCTTC. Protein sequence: CASSLLGQGWGYTF.